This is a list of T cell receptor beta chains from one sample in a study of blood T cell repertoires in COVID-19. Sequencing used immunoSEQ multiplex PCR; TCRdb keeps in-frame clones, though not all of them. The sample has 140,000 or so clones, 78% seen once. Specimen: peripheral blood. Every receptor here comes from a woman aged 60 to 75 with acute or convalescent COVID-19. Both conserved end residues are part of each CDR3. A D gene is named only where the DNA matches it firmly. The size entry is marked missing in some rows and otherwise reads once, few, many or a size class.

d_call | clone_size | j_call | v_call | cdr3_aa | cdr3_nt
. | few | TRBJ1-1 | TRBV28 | CASSFSGTEAFF | TGTGCCAGCAGTTTTTCCGGGACTGAAGCTTTCTTT
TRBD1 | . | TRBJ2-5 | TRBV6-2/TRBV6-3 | CASSYRRQGAETQYF | TGTGCCAGCAGTTACAGGCGGCAGGGGGCAGAGACCCAGTACTTC
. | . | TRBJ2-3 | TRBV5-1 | CASSIGLGTDTQYF | TGCGCCAGCAGCATCGGGTTGGGCACAGATACGCAGTATTTT
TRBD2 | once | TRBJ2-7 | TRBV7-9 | CASRGNSYEQYF | TGTGCCTCGCGGGGGAACTCCTACGAGCAGTACTTC
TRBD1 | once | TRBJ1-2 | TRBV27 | CASRPQGGSYGYTF | TGTGCCAGCAGGCCCCAGGGGGGTTCCTATGGCTACACCTTC
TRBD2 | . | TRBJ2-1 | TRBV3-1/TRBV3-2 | CASSQDLASGYNEQFF | TGTGCCAGCAGCCAAGATCTGGCTAGCGGGTACAATGAGCAGTTCTTC
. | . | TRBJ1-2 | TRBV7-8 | CASSLAPGFGYGYTF | TGTGCCAGCAGCTTAGCTCCAGGGTTTGGCTATGGCTACACCTTC
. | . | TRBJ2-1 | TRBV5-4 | CASSLGGLLSNEQFF | TGTGCCAGCAGCTTGGGAGGACTGTTATCCAATGAGCAGTTCTTC
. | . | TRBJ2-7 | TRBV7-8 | CASSSKGQFNEQYF | TGTGCCAGCAGCAGTAAAGGACAGTTTAACGAGCAGTACTTC
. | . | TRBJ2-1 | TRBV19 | CASSPQWAGSSYNEQFF | TGTGCCAGTAGTCCTCAATGGGCGGGAAGCTCCTACAATGAGCAGTTCTTC
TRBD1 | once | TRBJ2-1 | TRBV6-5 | CASSPGTGAYNEQFF | TGTGCCAGCAGTCCCGGGACAGGGGCCTACAATGAGCAGTTCTTC
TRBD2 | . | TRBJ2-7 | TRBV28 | CASSLGTSGYEQYF | TGTGCCAGCAGTTTAGGGACTAGCGGCTACGAGCAGTACTTC
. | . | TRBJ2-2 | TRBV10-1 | CASRQRGNTGELFF | TGCGCCAGCAGGCAACGGGGGAACACCGGGGAGCTGTTTTTT
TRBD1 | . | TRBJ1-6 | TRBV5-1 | CASSLDREASPLHF | TGCGCCAGCAGCTTAGACAGGGAGGCATCACCCCTCCACTTT
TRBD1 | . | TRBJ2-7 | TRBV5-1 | CASSLGPGQTYEQYF | TGCGCCAGCAGCTTGGGACCGGGACAGACCTACGAGCAGTACTTC
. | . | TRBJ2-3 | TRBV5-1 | CASRPGADTDTQYF | TGCGCCAGCAGGCCGGGAGCAGACACAGATACGCAGTATTTT
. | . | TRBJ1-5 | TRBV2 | CASNADNQPQHF | TGTGCCAGCAACGCAGACAATCAGCCCCAGCATTTT
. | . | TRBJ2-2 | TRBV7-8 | CASSLAWGANTGELFF | TGTGCCAGCAGCTTAGCGTGGGGGGCGAACACCGGGGAGCTGTTTTTT
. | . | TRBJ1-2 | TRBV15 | CATSRASGQITGGYTF | TGTGCCACCAGCAGAGCCTCAGGACAGATTACCGGTGGCTACACCTTC
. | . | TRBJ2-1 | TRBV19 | CASSIGLTSYNEQFF | TGTGCCAGTAGTATCGGGTTGACCTCCTACAATGAGCAGTTCTTC
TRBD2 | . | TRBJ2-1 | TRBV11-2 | CASSLRPTSGSYNEQFF | TGTGCCAGCAGCTTAAGGCCGACTAGCGGCTCCTACAATGAGCAGTTCTTC
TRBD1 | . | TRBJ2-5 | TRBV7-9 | CASSTGGRTQYF | TGTGCCAGCAGCACAGGGGGCCGGACCCAGTACTTC
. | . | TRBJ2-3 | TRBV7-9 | CASSSDRASTDTQYF | TGTGCCAGCAGCTCGGACAGAGCTAGCACAGATACGCAGTATTTT
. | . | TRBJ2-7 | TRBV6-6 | CASRATFTYEQYF | TGTGCCAGCAGAGCGACGTTCACCTACGAGCAGTACTTC
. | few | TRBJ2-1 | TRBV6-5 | CASSYGPRGLNEQFF | TGTGCCAGCAGTTACGGCCCAAGGGGCCTCAATGAGCAGTTCTTC
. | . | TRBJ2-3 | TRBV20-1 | CSASSAGNTDTQYF | TGCAGTGCTAGTAGTGCGGGGAACACAGATACGCAGTATTTT
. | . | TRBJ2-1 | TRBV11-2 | CASSLEEVWEYNEQFF | TGTGCCAGCAGCTTAGAAGAGGTTTGGGAGTACAATGAGCAGTTCTTC
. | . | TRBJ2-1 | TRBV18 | CASSPGGRSSYNEQFF | TGTGCCAGCTCCCCGGGCGGGCGGAGCTCCTACAATGAGCAGTTCTTC
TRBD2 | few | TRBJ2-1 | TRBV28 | CASSPVVAGGRSSYNEQFF | TGTGCCAGCAGCCCCGTCGTGGCGGGAGGCCGAAGCTCCTACAATGAGCAGTTCTTC
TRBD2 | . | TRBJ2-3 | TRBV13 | CASSRGTSGGDTQYF | TGTGCCAGCAGCCGAGGGACTAGCGGGGGGGATACGCAGTATTTT
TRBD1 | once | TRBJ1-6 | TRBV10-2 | CASSEEGTGSSYNSPLHF | TGCGCCAGCAGTGAGGAGGGGACAGGAAGCTCCTATAATTCACCCCTCCACTTT
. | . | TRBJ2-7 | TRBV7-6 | CASSLAGGPYYEQYF | TGTGCCAGCAGCTTAGCGGGGGGACCGTACTACGAGCAGTACTTC
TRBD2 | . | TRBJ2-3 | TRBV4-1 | CATKTVAGGPTDTQYF | TGCGCCACCAAGACGGTAGCGGGAGGGCCAACAGATACGCAGTATTTT
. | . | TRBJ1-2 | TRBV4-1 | CASSQDRAYGYTF | TGCGCCAGCAGCCAAGACCGAGCCTATGGCTACACCTTC
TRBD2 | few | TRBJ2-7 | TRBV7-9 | CASSPSGASGEYF | TGTGCCAGCAGCCCCTCCGGGGCTAGCGGGGAGTACTTC
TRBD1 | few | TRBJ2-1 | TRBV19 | CASTDRGRSSYNEQFF | TGTGCCAGTACCGACAGGGGACGAAGCTCCTACAATGAGCAGTTCTTC
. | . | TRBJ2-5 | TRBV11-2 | CASSSSSETQYF | TGTGCCAGCAGCTCTTCGTCGGAGACCCAGTACTTC
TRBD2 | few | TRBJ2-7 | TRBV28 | CASSPLGGAYEQYF | TGTGCCAGCTCACCCCTCGGGGGGGCCTACGAGCAGTACTTC
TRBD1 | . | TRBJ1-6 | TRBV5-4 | CASSPGTGGPYSPLHF | TGTGCCAGCAGCCCGGGGACAGGAGGGCCATATTCACCCCTCCACTTT
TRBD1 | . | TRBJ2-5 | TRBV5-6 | CASSLGQGLGETQYF | TGTGCCAGCAGCTTGGGACAGGGCCTGGGGGAGACCCAGTACTTC
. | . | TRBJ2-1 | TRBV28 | CASSLGQFTYNEQFF | TGTGCCAGCAGTTTAGGGCAGTTTACTTACAATGAGCAGTTCTTC
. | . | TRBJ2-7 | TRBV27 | CASSFRETYEQYF | TGTGCCAGCAGTTTTCGGGAGACCTACGAGCAGTACTTC
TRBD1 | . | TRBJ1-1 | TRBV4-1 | CASSQDVTGGNTEAFF | TGCGCCAGCAGCCAAGATGTCACAGGGGGGAACACTGAAGCTTTCTTT
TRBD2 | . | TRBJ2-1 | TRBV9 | CASSLTGTSGREQEQFF | TGTGCCAGCAGCCTTACCGGGACTAGCGGGAGGGAGCAGGAGCAGTTCTTC
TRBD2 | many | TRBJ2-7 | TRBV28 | CASRPGGIYEQYF | TGTGCCAGCAGACCGGGGGGAATCTACGAGCAGTACTTC
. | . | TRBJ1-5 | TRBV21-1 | CASSKGARASPQHF | TGTGCCAGCAGCAAAGGTGCCAGGGCCTCACCCCAGCATTTT